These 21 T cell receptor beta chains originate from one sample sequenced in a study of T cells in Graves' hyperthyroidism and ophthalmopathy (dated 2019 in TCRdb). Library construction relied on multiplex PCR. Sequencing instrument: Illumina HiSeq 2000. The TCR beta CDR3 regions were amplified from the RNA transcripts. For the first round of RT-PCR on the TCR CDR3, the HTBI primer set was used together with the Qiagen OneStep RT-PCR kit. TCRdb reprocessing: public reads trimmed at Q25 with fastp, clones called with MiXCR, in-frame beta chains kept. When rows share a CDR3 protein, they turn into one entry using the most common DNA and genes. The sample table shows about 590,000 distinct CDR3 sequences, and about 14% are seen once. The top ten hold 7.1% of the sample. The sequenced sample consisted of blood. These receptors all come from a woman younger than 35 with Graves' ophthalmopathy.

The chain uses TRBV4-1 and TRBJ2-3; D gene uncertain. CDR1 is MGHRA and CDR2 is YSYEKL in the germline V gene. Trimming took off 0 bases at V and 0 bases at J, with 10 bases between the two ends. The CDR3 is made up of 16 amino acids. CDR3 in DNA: TGCGCCAGCAGCCAAGAGAGGAGCCCTAGCACAGATACGCAGTATTTT. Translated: CASSQERSPSTDTQYF.

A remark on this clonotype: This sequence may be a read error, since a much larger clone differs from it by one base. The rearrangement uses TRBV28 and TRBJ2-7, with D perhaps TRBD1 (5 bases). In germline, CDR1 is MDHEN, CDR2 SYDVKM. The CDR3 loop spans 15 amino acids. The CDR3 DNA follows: TGTGCCAGCAGTATCACCCGCGTGACAGATTACGAGCGGTACTTC. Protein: CASSITRVTDYERYF.

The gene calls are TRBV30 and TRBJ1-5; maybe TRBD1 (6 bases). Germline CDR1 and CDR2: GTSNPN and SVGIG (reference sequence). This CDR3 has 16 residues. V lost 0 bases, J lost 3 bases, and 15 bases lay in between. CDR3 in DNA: TGTGCCTGGAGTGTTGTCCGAACAGGGTTCAATCAGCCCCAGCATTTT. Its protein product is CAWSVVRTGFNQPQHF.

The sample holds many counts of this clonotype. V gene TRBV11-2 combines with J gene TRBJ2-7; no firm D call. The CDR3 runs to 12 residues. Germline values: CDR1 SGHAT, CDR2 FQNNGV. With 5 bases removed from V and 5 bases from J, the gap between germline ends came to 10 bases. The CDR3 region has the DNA TGTGCCAGCAGCCGAGAGAGGAACGAGCAGTACTTC. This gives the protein CASSRERNEQYF.

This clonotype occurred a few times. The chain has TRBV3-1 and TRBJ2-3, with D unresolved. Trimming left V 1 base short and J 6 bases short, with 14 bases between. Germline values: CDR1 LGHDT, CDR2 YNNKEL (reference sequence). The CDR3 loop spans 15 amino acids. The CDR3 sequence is CASSQGVSVLDTQYF. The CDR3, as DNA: TGTGCCAGCAGCCAAGGGGTTTCGGTCCTGGATACGCAGTATTTT.

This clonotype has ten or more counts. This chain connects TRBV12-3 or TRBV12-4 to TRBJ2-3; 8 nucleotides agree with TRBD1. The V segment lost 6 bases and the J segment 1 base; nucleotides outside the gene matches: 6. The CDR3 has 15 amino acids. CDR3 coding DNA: TGTGCCAGCAGACCTAGACAGGGGCGCACAGATACGCAGTATTTT. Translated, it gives CASRPRQGRTDTQYF.

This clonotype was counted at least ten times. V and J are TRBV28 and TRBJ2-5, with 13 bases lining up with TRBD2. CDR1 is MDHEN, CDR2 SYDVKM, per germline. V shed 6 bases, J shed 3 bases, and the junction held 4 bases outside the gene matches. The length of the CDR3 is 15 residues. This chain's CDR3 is CASSVTSGRKETQYF. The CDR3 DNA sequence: TGTGCCAGCAGCGTGACTAGCGGGAGGAAAGAGACCCAGTACTTC. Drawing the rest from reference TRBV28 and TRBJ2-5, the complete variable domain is DVKVTQSSRYLVKRTGEKVFLECVQDMDHENMFWYRQDPGLGLRLIYFSYDVKMKEKGDIPEGYSVSREKKERFSLILESASTNQTSMYLCASSVTSGRKETQYFGPGTRLLVL.

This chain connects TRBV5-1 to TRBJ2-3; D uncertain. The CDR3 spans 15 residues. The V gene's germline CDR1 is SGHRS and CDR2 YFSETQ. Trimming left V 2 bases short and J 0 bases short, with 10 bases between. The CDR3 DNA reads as TGCGCCAGCAGCTTTGAGGAAACTAGCACAGATACGCAGTATTTT. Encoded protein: CASSFEETSTDTQYF.

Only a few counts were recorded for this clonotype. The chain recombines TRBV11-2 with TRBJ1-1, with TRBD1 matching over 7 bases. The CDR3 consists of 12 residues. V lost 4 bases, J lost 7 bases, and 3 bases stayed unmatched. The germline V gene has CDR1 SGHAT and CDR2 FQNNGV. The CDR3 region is CASSSRDSEAFF. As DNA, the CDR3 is TGTGCCAGCAGCTCCCGGGACAGTGAAGCTTTCTTT.

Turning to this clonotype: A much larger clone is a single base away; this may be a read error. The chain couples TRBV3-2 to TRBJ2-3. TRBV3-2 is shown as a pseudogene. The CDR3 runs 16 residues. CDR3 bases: TGTGCCATCAGCCAAGAGTCAGGACGGCTCACAGATACGCAGTATTTT. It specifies CAISQESGRLTDTQYF.

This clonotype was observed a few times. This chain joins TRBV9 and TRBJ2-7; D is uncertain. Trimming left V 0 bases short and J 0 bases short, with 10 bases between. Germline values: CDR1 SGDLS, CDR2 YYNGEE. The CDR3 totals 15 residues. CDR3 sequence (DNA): TGTGCCAGCAGCGTAGCTATGGGTGACTCCTACGAGCAGTACTTC. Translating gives CASSVAMGDSYEQYF. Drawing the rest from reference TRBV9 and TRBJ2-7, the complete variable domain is DSGVTQTPKHLITATGQRVTLRCSPRSGDLSVYWYQQSLDQGLQFLIQYYNGEERAKGNILERFSAQQFPDLHSELNLSSLELGDSALYFCASSVAMGDSYEQYFGPGTRLTVT.

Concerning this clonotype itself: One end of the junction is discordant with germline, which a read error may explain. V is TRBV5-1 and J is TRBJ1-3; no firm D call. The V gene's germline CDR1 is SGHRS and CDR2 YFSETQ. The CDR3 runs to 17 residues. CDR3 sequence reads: CASSHKRRVLSGNTMYF. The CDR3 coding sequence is TGTGCCAGCAGTCACAAACGGCGGGTGCTCTCTGGAAACACCATGTATTTT.

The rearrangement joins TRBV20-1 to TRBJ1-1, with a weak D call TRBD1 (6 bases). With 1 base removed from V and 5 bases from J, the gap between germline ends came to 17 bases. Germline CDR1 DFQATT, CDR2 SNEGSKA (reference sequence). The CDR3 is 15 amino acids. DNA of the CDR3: TGCAGTGCTAGAGTCGAGGGGGGGGCGCTGACTGAAGCTTTCTTT. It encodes CSARVEGGALTEAFF.

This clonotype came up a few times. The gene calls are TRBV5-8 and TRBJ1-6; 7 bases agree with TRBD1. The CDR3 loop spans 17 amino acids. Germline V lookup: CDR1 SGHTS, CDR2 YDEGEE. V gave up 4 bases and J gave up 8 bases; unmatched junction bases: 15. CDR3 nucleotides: TGTGCCAGCAGCCCCCTAAGGCACAGGGGACGGGATTCACCCCTCCACTTT. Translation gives CASSPLRHRGRDSPLHF.

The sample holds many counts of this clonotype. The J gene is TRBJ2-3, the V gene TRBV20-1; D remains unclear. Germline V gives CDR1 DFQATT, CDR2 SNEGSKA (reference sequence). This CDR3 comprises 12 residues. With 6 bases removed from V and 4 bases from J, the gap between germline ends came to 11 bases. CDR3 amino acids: CSAPVPSDTQYF. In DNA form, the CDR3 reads TGCAGTGCCCCGGTGCCTTCAGATACGCAGTATTTT.

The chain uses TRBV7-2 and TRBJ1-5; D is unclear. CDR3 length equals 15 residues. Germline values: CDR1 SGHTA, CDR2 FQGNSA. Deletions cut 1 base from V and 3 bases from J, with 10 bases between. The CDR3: CASSLGSVNNQPQHF. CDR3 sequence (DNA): TGTGCCAGCAGCTTAGGAAGCGTCAACAATCAGCCCCAGCATTTT. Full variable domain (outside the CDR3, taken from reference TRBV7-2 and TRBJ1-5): GAGVSQSPSNKVTEKGKDVELRCDPISGHTALYWYRQSLGQGLEFLIYFQGNSAPDKSGLPSDRFSAERTGGSVSTLTIQRTQQEDSAVYLCASSLGSVNNQPQHFGDGTRLSIL.

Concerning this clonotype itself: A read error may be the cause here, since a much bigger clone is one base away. This CDR3 is CASSFQGAGKETQYF. In DNA form, the CDR3 reads TGTGCCAGCAGTTTCCAGGGAGCCGGCAAAGAGACCCAGTACTTC. V is TRBV28 and J is TRBJ2-5; either TRBD1 or TRBD2 may fit D (5 bases each). Germline values: CDR1 MDHEN, CDR2 SYDVKM. The CDR3 runs to 15 residues. V was cut by 3 bases and J by 3 bases, with 14 bases left in between.

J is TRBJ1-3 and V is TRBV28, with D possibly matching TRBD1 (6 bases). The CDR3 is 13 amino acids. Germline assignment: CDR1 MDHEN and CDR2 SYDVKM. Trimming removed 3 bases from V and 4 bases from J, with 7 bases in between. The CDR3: CASSFGTGNTIYF. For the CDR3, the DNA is TGTGCCAGCAGTTTCGGGACAGGAAACACCATATATTTT.

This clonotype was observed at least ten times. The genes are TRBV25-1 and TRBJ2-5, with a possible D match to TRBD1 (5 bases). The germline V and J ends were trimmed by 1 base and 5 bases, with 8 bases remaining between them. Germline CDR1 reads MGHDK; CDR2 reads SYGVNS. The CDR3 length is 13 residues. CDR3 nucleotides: TGTGCCAGCAGTGAATCAGGGCTGGAGACCCAGTACTTC. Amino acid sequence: CASSESGLETQYF.

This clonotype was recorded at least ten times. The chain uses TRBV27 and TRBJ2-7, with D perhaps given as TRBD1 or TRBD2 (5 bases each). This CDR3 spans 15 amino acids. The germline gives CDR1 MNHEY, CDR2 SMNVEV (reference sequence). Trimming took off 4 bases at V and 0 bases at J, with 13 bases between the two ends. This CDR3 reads CASSYSGALSYEQYF. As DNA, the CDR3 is TGTGCCAGCAGTTACTCCGGGGCCCTCTCCTACGAGCAGTACTTC.

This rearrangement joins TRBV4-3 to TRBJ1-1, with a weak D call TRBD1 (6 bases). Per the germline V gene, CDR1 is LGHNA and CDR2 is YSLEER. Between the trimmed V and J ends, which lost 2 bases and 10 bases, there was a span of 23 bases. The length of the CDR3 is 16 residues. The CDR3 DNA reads TGCGCCAGCAGCCAAAGTCCCAGACTGTCGACAGGTCCAGCTTTCTTT. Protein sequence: CASSQSPRLSTGPAFF.